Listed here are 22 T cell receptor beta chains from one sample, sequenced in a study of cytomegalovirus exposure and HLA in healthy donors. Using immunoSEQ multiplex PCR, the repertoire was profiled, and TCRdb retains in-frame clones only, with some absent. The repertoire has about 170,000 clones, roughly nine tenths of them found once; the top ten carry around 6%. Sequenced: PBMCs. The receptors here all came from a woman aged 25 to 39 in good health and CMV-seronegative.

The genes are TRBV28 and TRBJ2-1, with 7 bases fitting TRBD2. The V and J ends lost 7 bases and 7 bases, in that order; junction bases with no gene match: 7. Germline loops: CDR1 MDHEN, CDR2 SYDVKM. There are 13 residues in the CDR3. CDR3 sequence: CASTGGRVNEQFF. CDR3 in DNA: TGTGCCAGCACGGGGGGTAGGGTTAATGAGCAGTTCTTC.

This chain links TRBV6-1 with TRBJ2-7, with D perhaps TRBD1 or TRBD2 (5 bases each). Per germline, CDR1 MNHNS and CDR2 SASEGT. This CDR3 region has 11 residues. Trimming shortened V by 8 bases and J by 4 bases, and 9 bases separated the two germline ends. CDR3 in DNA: TGTGCCAGCGGTTGGGGGTACGAGCAGTACTTC. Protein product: CASGWGYEQYF.

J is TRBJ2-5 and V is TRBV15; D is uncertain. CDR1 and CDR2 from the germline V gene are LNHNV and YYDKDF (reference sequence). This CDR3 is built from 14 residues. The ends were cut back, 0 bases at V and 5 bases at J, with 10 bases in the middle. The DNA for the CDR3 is TGTGCCACCAGCAGAGAGCGTTCCGGGGAGACCCAGTACTTC. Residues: CATSRERSGETQYF.

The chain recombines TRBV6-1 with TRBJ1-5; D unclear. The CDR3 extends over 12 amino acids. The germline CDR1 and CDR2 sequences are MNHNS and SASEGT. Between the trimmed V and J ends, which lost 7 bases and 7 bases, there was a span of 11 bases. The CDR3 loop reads CASTGDKQPQHF. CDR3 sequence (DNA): TGTGCCAGCACTGGGGATAAACAGCCCCAGCATTTT.

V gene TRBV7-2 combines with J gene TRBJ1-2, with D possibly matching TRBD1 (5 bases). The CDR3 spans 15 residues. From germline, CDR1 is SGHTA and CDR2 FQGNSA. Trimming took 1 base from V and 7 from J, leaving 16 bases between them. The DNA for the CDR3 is TGTGCCAGCAGCTTAGGGTCTGGGGCTAAGGGTGGCTACACCTTC. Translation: CASSLGSGAKGGYTF.

CDR3 sequence: CASSLRQDKNIQYF. In DNA, the CDR3 is TGTGCCAGCAGCTTACGACAGGACAAAAACATTCAGTACTTC. The chain joins TRBV2 to TRBJ2-4; a weak D match, TRBD1 (6 bases). Germline CDR1 SNHLY, CDR2 FYNNEI. The CDR3 loop spans 14 amino acids. V shed 6 bases and J shed 3 bases, with 12 bases lying between them. The full variable domain, its missing parts supplied by reference TRBV2 and TRBJ2-4, is EPEVTQTPSHQVTQMGQEVILRCVPISNHLYFYWYRQILGQKVEFLVSFYNNEISEKSEIFDDQFSVERPDGSNFTLKIRSTKLEDSAMYFCASSLRQDKNIQYFGAGTRLSVL.

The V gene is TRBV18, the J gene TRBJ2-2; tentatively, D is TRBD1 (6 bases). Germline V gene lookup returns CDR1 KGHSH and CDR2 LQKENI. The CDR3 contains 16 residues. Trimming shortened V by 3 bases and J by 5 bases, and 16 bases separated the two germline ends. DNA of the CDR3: TGTGCCAGCTCACCGGTGGTCAGGGGAGCGACCGGGGAGCTGTTTTTT. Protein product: CASSPVVRGATGELFF.

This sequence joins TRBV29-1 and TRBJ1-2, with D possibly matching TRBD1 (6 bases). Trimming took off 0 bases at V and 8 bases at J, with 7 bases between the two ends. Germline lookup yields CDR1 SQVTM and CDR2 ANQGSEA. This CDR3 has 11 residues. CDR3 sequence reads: CSVEEQGGYTF. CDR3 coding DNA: TGCAGCGTTGAAGAACAGGGCGGCTACACCTTC.

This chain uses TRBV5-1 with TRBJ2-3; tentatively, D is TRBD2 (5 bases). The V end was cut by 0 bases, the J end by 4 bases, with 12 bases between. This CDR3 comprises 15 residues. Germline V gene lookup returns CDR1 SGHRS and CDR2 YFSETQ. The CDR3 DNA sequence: TGCGCCAGCAGCTTGGAGGCTAGCTTTGCAGATACGCAGTATTTT. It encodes CASSLEASFADTQYF. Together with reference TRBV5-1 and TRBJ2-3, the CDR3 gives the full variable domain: KAGVTQTPRYLIKTRGQQVTLSCSPISGHRSVSWYQQTPGQGLQFLFEYFSETQRNKGNFPGRFSGRQFSNSRSEMNVSTLELGDSALYLCASSLEASFADTQYFGPGTRLTVL.

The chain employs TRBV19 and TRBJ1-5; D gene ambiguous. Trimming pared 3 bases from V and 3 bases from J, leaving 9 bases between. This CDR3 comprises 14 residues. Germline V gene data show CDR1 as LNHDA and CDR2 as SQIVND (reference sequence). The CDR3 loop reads CASSISPVNQPQHF. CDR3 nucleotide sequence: TGTGCCAGTAGTATCTCCCCAGTCAATCAGCCCCAGCATTTT.

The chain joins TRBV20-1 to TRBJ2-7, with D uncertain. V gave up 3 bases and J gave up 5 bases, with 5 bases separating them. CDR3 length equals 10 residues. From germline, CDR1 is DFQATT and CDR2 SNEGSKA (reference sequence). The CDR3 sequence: CSASDHEQYF. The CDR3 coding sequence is TGCAGTGCTAGCGACCACGAGCAGTACTTC.

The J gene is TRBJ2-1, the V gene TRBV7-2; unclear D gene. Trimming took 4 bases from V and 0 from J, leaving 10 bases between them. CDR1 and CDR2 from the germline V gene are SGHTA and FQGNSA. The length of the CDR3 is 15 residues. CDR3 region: CASSSALSSYNEQFF. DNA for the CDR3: TGTGCCAGCAGCTCCGCGTTAAGCTCCTACAATGAGCAGTTCTTC.

This chain's CDR3 is CASSLDGQGYQPQHF. The CDR3 coding sequence is TGCGCCAGCAGCTTGGATGGACAGGGGTATCAGCCCCAGCATTTT. The chain combines TRBV5-1 with TRBJ1-5; 9 bases align to TRBD1. J was trimmed by 5 bases and V by 0 bases; bases with no gene match: 3. CDR1 SGHRS and CDR2 YFSETQ come from the germline V gene. CDR3 length equals 15 residues.

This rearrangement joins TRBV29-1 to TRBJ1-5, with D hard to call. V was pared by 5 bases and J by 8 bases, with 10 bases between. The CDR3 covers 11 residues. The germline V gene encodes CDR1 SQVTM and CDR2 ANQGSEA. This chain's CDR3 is CSVYGPEPQHF. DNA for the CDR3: TGCAGCGTTTACGGTCCCGAGCCCCAGCATTTT.

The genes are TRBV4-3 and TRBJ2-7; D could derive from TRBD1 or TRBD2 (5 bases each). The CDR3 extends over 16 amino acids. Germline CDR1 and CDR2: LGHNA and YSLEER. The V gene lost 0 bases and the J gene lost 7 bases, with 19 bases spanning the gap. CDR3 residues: CASSQEYRRSRGEQYF. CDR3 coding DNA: TGCGCCAGCAGCCAAGAGTACAGGAGGTCCCGAGGGGAGCAGTACTTC.

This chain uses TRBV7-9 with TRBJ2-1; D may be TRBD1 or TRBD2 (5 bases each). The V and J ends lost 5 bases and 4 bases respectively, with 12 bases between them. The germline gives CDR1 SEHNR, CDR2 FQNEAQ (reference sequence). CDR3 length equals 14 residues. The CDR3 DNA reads TGTGCCAGCAGCCCCCGGGACCTATACAATGAGCAGTTCTTC. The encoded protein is CASSPRDLYNEQFF. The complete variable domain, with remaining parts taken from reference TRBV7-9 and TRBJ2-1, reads DTGVSQNPRHKITKRGQNVTFRCDPISEHNRLYWYRQTLGQGPEFLTYFQNEAQLEKSRLLSDRFSAERPKGSFSTLEIQRTEQGDSAMYLCASSPRDLYNEQFFGPGTRLTVL.

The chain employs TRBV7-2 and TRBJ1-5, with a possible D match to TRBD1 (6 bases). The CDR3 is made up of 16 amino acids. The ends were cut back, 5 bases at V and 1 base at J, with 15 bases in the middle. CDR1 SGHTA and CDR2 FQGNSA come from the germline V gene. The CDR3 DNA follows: TGTGCCAGCAGCCAAGACTCAGGGGTAAGCAATCAGCCCCAGCATTTT. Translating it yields CASSQDSGVSNQPQHF.

CDR3 sequence reads: CASSQHPGANTDTQYF. CDR3 DNA: TGTGCCAGCAGCCAACATCCGGGTGCGAACACAGATACGCAGTATTTT. This chain connects TRBV4-2 to TRBJ2-3; D is unresolved. The CDR3 spans 16 residues. The germline gives CDR1 LGHNA, CDR2 YNFKEQ. Trimming cost V 2 bases and J 2 bases, with 14 bases left between them.

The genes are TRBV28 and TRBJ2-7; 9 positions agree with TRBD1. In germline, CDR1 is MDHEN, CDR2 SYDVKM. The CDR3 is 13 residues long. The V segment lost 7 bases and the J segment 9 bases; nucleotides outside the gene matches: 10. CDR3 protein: CASTPGQGLLQYF. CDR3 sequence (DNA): TGTGCCAGCACTCCGGGACAGGGCCTTTTGCAGTACTTC. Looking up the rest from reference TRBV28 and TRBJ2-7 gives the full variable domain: DVKVTQSSRYLVKRTGEKVFLECVQDMDHENMFWYRQDPGLGLRLIYFSYDVKMKEKGDIPEGYSVSREKKERFSLILESASTNQTSMYLCASTPGQGLLQYFGPGTRLTVT.

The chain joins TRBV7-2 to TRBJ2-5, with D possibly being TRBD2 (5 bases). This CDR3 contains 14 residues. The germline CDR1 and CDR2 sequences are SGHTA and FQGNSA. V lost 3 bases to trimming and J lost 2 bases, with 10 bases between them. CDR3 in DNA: TGTGCCAGCAGCTTGGGCGGAGGACAAGAGACCCAGTACTTC. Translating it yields CASSLGGGQETQYF.

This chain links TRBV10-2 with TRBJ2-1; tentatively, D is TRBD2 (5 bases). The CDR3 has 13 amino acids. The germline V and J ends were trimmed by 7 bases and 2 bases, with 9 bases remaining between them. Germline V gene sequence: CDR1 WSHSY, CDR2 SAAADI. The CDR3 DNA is TGCGCCAGCAACAGCGGCCCCTACAATGAGCAGTTCTTC. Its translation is CASNSGPYNEQFF.

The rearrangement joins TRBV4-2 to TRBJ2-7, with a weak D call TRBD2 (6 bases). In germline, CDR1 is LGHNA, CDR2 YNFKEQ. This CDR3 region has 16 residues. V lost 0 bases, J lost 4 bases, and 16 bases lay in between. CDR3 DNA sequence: TGTGCCAGCAGCCAAGATTTAGCGGCCAGTTTGTACGAGCAGTACTTC. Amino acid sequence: CASSQDLAASLYEQYF.